This TCR beta chain was observed in a study of CD8+CD57+ T cells in acquired aplastic anemia. Genomic DNA acted as the template from which TCR beta VDJ combination and CDR3 sequence profiling were carried out. MiXCR, applied by TCRdb to the reads, yields one record per CDR3 protein. Seen here are hundreds of thousands of distinct CDR3 sequences, about two thirds observed once, and the top ten hold approximately 3.9%. CDR3 size: 10 residues. V lost 6 bases to trimming and J lost 7 bases, with 3 bases between them. Germline assignment: CDR1 SNHLY and CDR2 FYNNEI. Overall study results and limits: The study identified roughly 29 CD8+ CDR3 sequences shared by patients and controls.

In the case of this clonotype: Its target is unknown.

The sequencing sample was made of sorted CD4+, CD8+, or CD8+CD57+ T cells (not recorded which) from PBMCs. The receptor was isolated from a human donor in good health, serving as a control. The V call is TRBV2, the J call TRBJ2-2, with D uncertain. The CDR3 protein is CASRVGELFF. Written as DNA, the CDR3 is TGTGCCAGCAGGGTCGGGGAGCTGTTTTTT.